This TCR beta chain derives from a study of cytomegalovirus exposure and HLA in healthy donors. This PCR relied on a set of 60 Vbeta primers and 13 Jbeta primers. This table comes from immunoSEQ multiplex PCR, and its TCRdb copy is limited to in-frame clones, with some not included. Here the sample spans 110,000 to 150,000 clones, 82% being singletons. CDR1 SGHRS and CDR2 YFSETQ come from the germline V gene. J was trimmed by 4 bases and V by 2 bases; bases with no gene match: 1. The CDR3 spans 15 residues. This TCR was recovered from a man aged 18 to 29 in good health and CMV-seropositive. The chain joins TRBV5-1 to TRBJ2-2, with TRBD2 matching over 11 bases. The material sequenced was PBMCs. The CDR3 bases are TGCGCCAGCAGCTTCCTAGCGGGAGGCACCGGGGAGCTGTTTTTT. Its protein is CASSFLAGGTGELFF.